One and the same sample provided the 21 T cell receptor beta chains below, sequenced in a study of CD8 T cells in ankylosing spondylitis. TCRdb analysed the 5' RACE reads with MiXCR anew, one entry per CDR3 protein. The sample contains roughly 250,000 distinct CDR3 sequences, around 7.8% of which appear only once. Specimen: blood, either unsorted or a sorted T cell fraction (not recorded which). The source is a male donor with ankylosing spondylitis or in good health (not recorded which).

In its sample, this clonotype was seen a few times. The chain uses TRBV10-1 and TRBJ2-3; no clear D gene. The germline V gene encodes CDR1 WNHNN and CDR2 SYGVQD (reference sequence). CDR3 length: 12 amino acids. The germline V and J ends were trimmed by 3 bases and 5 bases, with 6 bases remaining between them. The CDR3 reads CASSDNRDTQYF. The CDR3 region has the DNA TGCGCCAGCAGTGATAATAGAGATACGCAGTATTTT.

This clonotype was observed at least ten times. The chain recombines TRBV30 with TRBJ2-1; D may be TRBD1 or TRBD2 (6 bases each). Germline assignment: CDR1 GTSNPN and CDR2 SVGIG (reference sequence). This CDR3 is 14 amino acids long. The ends were cut back, 1 base at V and 6 bases at J, with 13 bases in the middle. CDR3 DNA sequence: TGTGCCTGGAGTGGGGGGCGGGGCCCCAATGAGCAGTTCTTC. Its protein is CAWSGGRGPNEQFF.

This clonotype occurred many times. This sequence joins TRBV5-1 and TRBJ1-1, with 8 bases fitting TRBD1. J gave up 7 bases and V 2 bases, and 4 bases lay outside the gene matches. Germline V gives CDR1 SGHRS, CDR2 YFSETQ. This CDR3 is built from 13 residues. This CDR3 reads CASSFGQGGEAFF. The CDR3 bases are TGCGCCAGCAGCTTCGGACAGGGCGGTGAAGCTTTCTTT. Together with reference TRBV5-1 and TRBJ1-1, the CDR3 gives the full variable domain: KAGVTQTPRYLIKTRGQQVTLSCSPISGHRSVSWYQQTPGQGLQFLFEYFSETQRNKGNFPGRFSGRQFSNSRSEMNVSTLELGDSALYLCASSFGQGGEAFFGQGTRLTVV.

The J gene is TRBJ2-6, the V gene TRBV11-2, with D perhaps TRBD2 (5 bases). V lost 2 bases, J lost 0 bases, and 11 bases lay in between. The length of the CDR3 is 17 residues. The germline gives CDR1 SGHAT, CDR2 FQNNGV. The CDR3 DNA reads TGTGCCAGCAGCTTAACAGAGGGCCCCTCTGGGGCCAACGTCCTGACTTTC. Translation: CASSLTEGPSGANVLTF.

There are many counts of this clonotype. The V and J genes are TRBV24-1 and TRBJ2-7; TRBD2 matches 9 bases. Germline V gene sequence: CDR1 KGHDR, CDR2 SFDVKD. This CDR3 is built from 16 residues. V was clipped by 7 bases and J by 7 bases; unmatched bases: 16. CDR3 protein: CATSDQREATLGEQYF. For the CDR3, the DNA is TGTGCCACCAGCGACCAGCGGGAGGCGACTTTGGGAGAGCAGTACTTC.

This clonotype has at least ten counts. This chain links TRBV10-3 with TRBJ1-5; D is unclear. The CDR3 spans 14 residues. The germline V gene has CDR1 ENHRY and CDR2 SYGVKD. V lost 3 bases and J lost 2, with 8 bases in between. CDR3 in amino acids: CAISEREGNQPQHF. The CDR3 region has the DNA TGTGCCATCAGTGAACGGGAAGGCAATCAGCCCCAGCATTTT.

This clonotype was detected many times. V and J are TRBV12-3 or TRBV12-4 and TRBJ2-1; D gene unclear. V lost 3 bases and J 6 bases, leaving 6 bases between the germline ends. The CDR3 sequence is 12 residues long. The CDR3 DNA reads TGTGCCAGCAGTTTTATGGGCAATGAGCAGTTCTTC. It translates to CASSFMGNEQFF.

The table lists this clonotype with many counts. This chain connects TRBV6-1 to TRBJ2-1, with TRBD1 identical over 10 bases. CDR3 length: 17 amino acids. With V trimmed by 6 bases and J by 0 bases, 8 bases remained unmatched. Per the germline V gene, CDR1 is MNHNS and CDR2 is SASEGT. This CDR3 is CASSRDRGSPSYNEQFF. The CDR3 coding sequence is TGTGCCAGCAGCCGGGACAGGGGCTCCCCCTCCTACAATGAGCAGTTCTTC.

This chain links TRBV4-1 with TRBJ2-2, with no clear D. Germline V lookup: CDR1 MGHRA, CDR2 YSYEKL. The V and J ends lost 0 bases and 5 bases respectively, with 10 bases between them. This CDR3 spans 15 amino acids. The CDR3 loop is CASSQDRAVTGELFF. CDR3 nucleotides: TGCGCCAGCAGCCAAGATCGGGCCGTAACCGGGGAGCTGTTTTTT.

The gene calls are TRBV20-1 and TRBJ2-7; D may be TRBD2 (6 bases). Germline CDR1 DFQATT, CDR2 SNEGSKA (reference sequence). The CDR3 is made up of 12 amino acids. V was trimmed by 5 bases and J by 0 bases, leaving 8 bases between them. The CDR3 here is CSARGSSYEQYF. CDR3 nucleotide sequence: TGCAGTGCTCGGGGGAGCTCCTACGAGCAGTACTTC.

This clonotype has only a few counts. The V call is TRBV10-3, the J call TRBJ1-5; no reliable D call. There are 12 residues in the CDR3. CDR1 is ENHRY, CDR2 SYGVKD, per germline. V lost 4 bases, J lost 1 base, and 2 bases lay in between. The CDR3 sequence is CAISGSNQPQHF. The CDR3 DNA reads as TGTGCCATCAGTGGCAGCAATCAGCCCCAGCATTTT.

V and J are TRBV10-1 and TRBJ2-7; possibly TRBD1 or TRBD2 for D (5 bases each). V lost 3 bases, J lost 9 bases, and 18 bases lay in between. The germline V gene has CDR1 WNHNN and CDR2 SYGVQD (reference sequence). The CDR3 consists of 14 residues. CDR3 in DNA: TGCGCCAGCAGTGAAGGTGTCAGGGAGAGGTGGCAGTACTTC. Amino acids: CASSEGVRERWQYF.

This clonotype was picked up many times. The J gene is TRBJ2-1, the V gene TRBV9, with D tentatively TRBD2 (6 bases). Trimming cost V 0 bases and J 8 bases, with 18 bases left between them. The CDR3 loop spans 16 amino acids. The V gene's germline CDR1 is SGDLS and CDR2 YYNGEE. The chain's CDR3 is CASSVGGGGAWDEQFF. The CDR3 DNA is TGTGCCAGCAGCGTAGGGGGAGGCGGCGCGTGGGATGAGCAGTTCTTC.

This clonotype was detected many times. V and J are TRBV16 and TRBJ1-1; D is uncertain. The CDR3 sequence is 13 residues long. The V end was cut by 4 bases, the J end by 3 bases, with 9 bases between. The germline V gene has CDR1 KGHSY and CDR2 FQNENV. CDR3 amino acids: CASSRSVDTEAFF. CDR3 DNA: TGTGCCAGCAGCCGTAGTGTAGACACTGAAGCTTTCTTT.

This clonotype has at least ten counts. The junction departs from germline at one end; a sequencing error may be responsible. The chain has TRBV7-9 and TRBJ2-1; 8 positions match TRBD2. The CDR3 is made up of 16 amino acids. Germline loops: CDR1 SEHNR, CDR2 FQNEAQ (reference sequence). In DNA form, the CDR3 reads TGTGCCAGCAGATTAGCGGGGCCTAGCTCCTACAATGAGCAGTTCTTC. It is translated as CASRLAGPSSYNEQFF.

This rearrangement joins TRBV5-6 to TRBJ1-2, with 7 bases identical to TRBD1. CDR3 length equals 13 residues. CDR1 is SGHDT and CDR2 is YYEEEE in the germline V gene. V gave up 2 bases and J gave up 9 bases; unmatched junction bases: 7. The chain's CDR3 is CASSFGDSERYTF. DNA of the CDR3: TGTGCCAGCAGCTTCGGGGACAGCGAGCGCTACACCTTC. The whole variable domain, filled in from reference TRBV5-6 and TRBJ1-2, reads DAGVTQSPTHLIKTRGQQVTLRCSPKSGHDTVSWYQQALGQGPQFIFQYYEEEERQRGNFPDRFSGHQFPNYSSELNVNALLLGDSALYLCASSFGDSERYTFGSGTRLTVV.

This clonotype was recorded many times. The chain links TRBV4-2 to TRBJ1-1; D gene uncertain. The V gene's germline CDR1 is LGHNA and CDR2 YNFKEQ. The CDR3 spans 15 residues. Trimming took off 0 bases at V and 0 bases at J, with 8 bases between the two ends. This CDR3 reads CASSQEDGMNTEAFF. CDR3 in DNA: TGTGCCAGCAGCCAAGAAGACGGGATGAACACTGAAGCTTTCTTT.

This clonotype was recorded at least ten times. The CDR3, as DNA: TGCGCCAGCAGCTTGGCGTCAGGGGAGGATGAGCAGTTCTTC. It is translated as CASSLASGEDEQFF. The chain uses TRBV5-1 and TRBJ2-1; possibly TRBD1 or TRBD2 for D (6 bases each). From germline, CDR1 is SGHRS and CDR2 YFSETQ. The CDR3 consists of 14 residues. Trimming removed 0 bases at V and 8 bases at J, with 12 bases between.

This clonotype was seen repeatedly, ten times or more. The J gene is TRBJ2-7, the V gene TRBV20-1; D may match TRBD1 or TRBD2 (5 bases each). Germline lookup yields CDR1 DFQATT and CDR2 SNEGSKA (reference sequence). Trimming pared 8 bases from V and 3 bases from J, leaving 17 bases between. The CDR3 covers 13 residues. CDR3 in amino acids: CSSLRGVSYEQYF. CDR3 nucleotide sequence: TGCAGTTCCCTCCGAGGGGTTAGCTACGAGCAGTACTTC.

The chain combines TRBV7-9 with TRBJ1-4, with a possible D match to TRBD1 (5 bases). CDR1 and CDR2 (germline): SEHNR, FQNEAQ (reference sequence). The CDR3 is 14 amino acids. V was clipped by 4 bases and J by 8 bases, with 14 bases between them. The CDR3 loop is CASSSRGQREKLFF. The CDR3 DNA reads TGTGCCAGCAGCTCCCGGGGCCAGAGGGAAAAACTGTTTTTT.

This clonotype was recorded many times. The V gene is TRBV20-1, the J gene TRBJ1-6, with a tentative D call TRBD1 (5 bases). Germline CDR1 and CDR2: DFQATT and SNEGSKA (reference sequence). Trimming removed 3 bases at V and 7 bases at J, with 13 bases between. The CDR3 is made up of 14 amino acids. As DNA, the CDR3 is TGCAGTGCTAGCTCGGCCGGGGGGAATTCACCCCTCCACTTT. It codes for CSASSAGGNSPLHF.